This T cell receptor (beta chain) originates from a study of CD8+ T cells in alopecia areata. Study at large: Treated patients swallowed 5 to 10 mg of oral tofacitinib twice daily. General study points: Patients displayed less clarity in TCR sharing than mice, a finding possibly related to HLA. Across lesional scalp, and particularly alopecia totalis/universalis, clonality surpassed that of normal scalp.

Investigators isolated RNA and reverse transcribed it into cDNA to act as the sequencing template. TCRdb's table, derived via immunoSEQ multiplex PCR, lists solely in-frame clones and lacks some. The sample has roughly 150,000 clones; more than 45% are singletons. Researchers took lesional scalp punch biopsies and peripheral blood from people who were alopecia areata patients. Remarks on this clone: The antigen is unknown.

Germline V gene sequence: CDR1 SGHVS, CDR2 FQNEAQ. The length of the CDR3 is 16 residues. The V gene end was trimmed by 2 bases and the J gene end by 9 bases; junction bases not matched to a gene: 10. Sequenced: CD4+ T cells sorted from blood. The J gene is TRBJ2-7, the V gene TRBV7-8; 13 bases align to TRBD2. The receptor's source is a human donor with alopecia areata. The CDR3, as DNA: TGTGCCAGCAGCTTAACTAGCGGGGGGGCCTGGTATCCGCAGTACTTC. Its protein is CASSLTSGGAWYPQYF. The full variable domain, rest sourced from reference TRBV7-8 and TRBJ2-7, is GAGVSQSPRYKVAKRGQDVALRCDPISGHVSLFWYQQALGQGPEFLTYFQNEAQLDKSGLPSDRFFAERPEGSVSTLKIQRTQQEDSAVYLCASSLTSGGAWYPQYFGPGTRLTVT.